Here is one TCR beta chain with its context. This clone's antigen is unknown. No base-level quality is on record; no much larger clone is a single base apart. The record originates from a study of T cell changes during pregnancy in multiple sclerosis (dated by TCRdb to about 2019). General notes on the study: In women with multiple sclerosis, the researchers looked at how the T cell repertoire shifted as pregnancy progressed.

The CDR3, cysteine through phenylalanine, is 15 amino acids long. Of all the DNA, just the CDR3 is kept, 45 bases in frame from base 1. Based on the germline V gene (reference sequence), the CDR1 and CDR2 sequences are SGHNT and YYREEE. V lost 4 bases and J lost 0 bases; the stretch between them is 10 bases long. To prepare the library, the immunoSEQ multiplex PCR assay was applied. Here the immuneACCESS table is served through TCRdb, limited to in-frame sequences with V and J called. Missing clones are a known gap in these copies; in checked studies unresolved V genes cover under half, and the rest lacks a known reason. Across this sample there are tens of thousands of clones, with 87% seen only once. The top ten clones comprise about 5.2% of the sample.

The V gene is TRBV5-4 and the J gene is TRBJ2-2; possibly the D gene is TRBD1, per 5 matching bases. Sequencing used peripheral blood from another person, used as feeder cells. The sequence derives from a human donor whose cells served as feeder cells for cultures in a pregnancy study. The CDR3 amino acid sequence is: CASSRDSANTGELFF. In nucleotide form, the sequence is TGTGCCAGCAGCCGAGACAGCGCGAACACCGGGGAGCTGTTTTTT.